Described below is a single TCR beta chain sequence and its context. This entry belongs to a study of T-cell memory formation after mild COVID-19. Background on the study: Largely, the TCR clusters proved donor specific.

CDR3 length: 14 residues. V lost 5 bases, J lost 0 bases, and 12 bases lay in between. From germline, CDR1 is SGHNT and CDR2 YYREEE (reference sequence). Using its own MiXCR run on the 5' RACE reads, TCRdb lists one record per CDR3 protein. The table shows hundreds of thousands of distinct CDR3 sequences, with around a sixth occurring only once. The TCR was taken from a man younger than 30 who had mild COVID-19 (a few samples of this study predate the infection). Cell type and time point are not known. Sequencing was done on a sample of PBMCs or a T cell subset sorted from them (not recorded which). The rearrangement uses TRBV5-4 and TRBJ2-7, with D possibly TRBD1 on 6 matching bases. CDR3 sequence: CASRWDISSYEQYV. CDR3 coding DNA: TGTGCCAGCAGATGGGACATCAGCTCCTACGAGCAGTACGTC.